This T cell receptor beta chain is drawn from a study of radiotherapy plus CTLA-4 blockade in lung cancer. Study summary: Of the patients, 15% to 20% showed objective responses and roughly 30% attained disease control.

Chemo-refractory metastatic non-small-cell lung cancer patients underwent focal radiation alongside CTLA-4 blockade with ipilimumab. Repertoires were generated with immunoSEQ multiplex PCR, while TCRdb's copy carries only in-frame clones and drops some. Of roughly 66,000 clones in the sample, approximately 82% were seen once. Study conclusions and caveats: Radiotherapy with ipilimumab was followed by blood expansion of tumor-derived clones. Early clonal dynamics of blood T cells, together with interferon-beta, were reported as the best response predictor.

This clone was detected a few times. The antigen remains unidentified. The germline V gene has CDR1 MGHRA and CDR2 YSYEKL. Trimming removed 0 bases at V and 1 base at J, with 15 bases between. The CDR3 loop spans 17 amino acids. Sequencing used peripheral blood, obtained from a patient treated with radiotherapy plus ipilimumab. The chain combines TRBV4-1 with TRBJ1-1; D might be TRBD1 (6 bases). The receptor's source is a human donor with non-small cell lung cancer who had a partial response to radiotherapy plus ipilimumab. CDR3 loop: CASSQDRAGEGNTEAFF. Here the CDR3 DNA reads TGCGCCAGCAGCCAAGATCGAGCAGGGGAGGGGAACACTGAAGCTTTCTTT.